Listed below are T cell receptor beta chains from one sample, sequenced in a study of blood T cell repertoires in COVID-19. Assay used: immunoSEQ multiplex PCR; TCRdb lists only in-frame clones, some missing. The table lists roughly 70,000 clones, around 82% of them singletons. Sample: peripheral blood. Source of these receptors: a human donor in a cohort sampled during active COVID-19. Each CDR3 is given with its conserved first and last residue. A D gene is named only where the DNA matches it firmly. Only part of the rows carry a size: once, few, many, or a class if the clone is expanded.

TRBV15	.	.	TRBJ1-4	TGTGCCACCGTGAACGTTGGGGGACTTAATGAAAAACTGTTTTTT	CATVNVGGLNEKLFF
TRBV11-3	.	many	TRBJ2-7	TGTGCCAGCAGCTTAGACCCTACAGGGATTGAGCAGTACTTC	CASSLDPTGIEQYF
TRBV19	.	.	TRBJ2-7	TGTGCCAGTAGCTATGCCCTGGACTTTCGGTACGAGCAGTACTTC	CASSYALDFRYEQYF
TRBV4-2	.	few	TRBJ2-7	TGTGCCAGCAGCCAAGAAGACTCCCCGTCCTACGAGCAGTACTTC	CASSQEDSPSYEQYF
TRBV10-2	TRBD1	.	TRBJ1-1	TGCGCCAGCTACCCGGGACAGGGGGTTTTATGGCTCACTGAAGCTTTCTTT	CASYPGQGVLWLTEAFF
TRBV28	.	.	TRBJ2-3	TGTGCCAGCAGTTTGTCCGCGGGTACTAGCACAGATACGCAGTATTTT	CASSLSAGTSTDTQYF
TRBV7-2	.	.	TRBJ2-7	TGTGCCAGCAGCCCTGCTCGGACAGTTCGAGAGCAGTACTTC	CASSPARTVREQYF
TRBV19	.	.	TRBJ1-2	TGTGCCAGTAGCGTTGGAGGGGGGGTCGGTAATGGCTACACCTTC	CASSVGGGVGNGYTF
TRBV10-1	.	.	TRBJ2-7	TGCGCCAGCAGCGCTCAGCCGGGGGTCCCAACCTACGAGCAGTACTTC	CASSAQPGVPTYEQYF
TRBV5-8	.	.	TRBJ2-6	TGTGCCAGCAGCCCAGGGCTCCCGTGGGGGGCCAACGTCCTGACTTTC	CASSPGLPWGANVLTF
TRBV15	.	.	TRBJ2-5	TGTGCCACCAGCAGTGTCACTATTCAAGAGACCCAGTACTTC	CATSSVTIQETQYF
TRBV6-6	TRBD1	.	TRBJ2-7	TGTGCCAGCAGTAATAGCGGACAGGGGGCCGAGCAGTACTTC	CASSNSGQGAEQYF
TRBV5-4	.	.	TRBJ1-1	TGTGCCAGCACCCCGTGGCAGAAGAACACTGAAGCTTTCTTT	CASTPWQKNTEAFF
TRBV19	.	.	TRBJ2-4	TGTGCCAGTAGTAGCCCGGGACAATCGATTCAGTACTTC	CASSSPGQSIQYF
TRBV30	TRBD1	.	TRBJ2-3	TGTGCCTGGATGGACAGGTTCGGCACAGATACGCAGTATTTT	CAWMDRFGTDTQYF
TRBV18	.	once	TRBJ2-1	TGTGCCAGCTCACCCCAGACAGGCACTGAGCAGTTCTTC	CASSPQTGTEQFF
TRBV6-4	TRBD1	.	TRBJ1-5	TGTGCCAGCAGTGAATTTGGGGACAGGAGCAATCAGCCCCAGCATTTT	CASSEFGDRSNQPQHF
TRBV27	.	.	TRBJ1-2	TGTGCCAGCAGTTTATCGGGAAGGGGGATTACTACTAACTATGGCTACACCTTC	CASSLSGRGITTNYGYTF
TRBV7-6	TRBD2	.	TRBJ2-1	TGTGCCAGCAGCCCAGAAGCGGGAGGTTCCTACAATGAGCAGTTCTTC	CASSPEAGGSYNEQFF
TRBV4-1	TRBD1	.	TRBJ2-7	TGCGCCAGCAGCCAAGAAGGAGGACAGGGCCTCGGGCAGTACTTC	CASSQEGGQGLGQYF
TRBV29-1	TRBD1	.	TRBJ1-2	TGCAGCGGATCGACAGGGACCGGCTACACCTTC	CSGSTGTGYTF
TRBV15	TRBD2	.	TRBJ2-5	TGTGCCACCAGCAGAGATATAGCGGGAGGCGAGGGGACCCAGTACTTC	CATSRDIAGGEGTQYF
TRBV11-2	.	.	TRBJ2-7	TGTGCCAGCAGCTTAGATCGGGTGGGAGTCAGGGCGGGATACGAGCAGTACTTC	CASSLDRVGVRAGYEQYF
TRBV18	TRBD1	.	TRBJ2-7	TGTGCCAGCTCACCACCGGCCCAGGGGGAGCACGAGCAGTACTTC	CASSPPAQGEHEQYF
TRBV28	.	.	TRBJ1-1	TGTGCCAGCAGTTTACGGGGGGAGCTCATGAACACTGAAGCTTTCTTT	CASSLRGELMNTEAFF
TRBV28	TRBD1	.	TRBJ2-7	TGTGCCAGCAGGCCCAGGGGTCAGGGGGCAATACACGAGCAGTACTTC	CASRPRGQGAIHEQYF
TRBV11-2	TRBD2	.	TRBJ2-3	TGTGCCAGCAGCTTCGGCCTAGCGGGACGAAACAGGCAGTATTTT	CASSFGLAGRNRQYF
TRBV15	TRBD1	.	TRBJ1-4	TGTGCCACCAGCGGAGGAACAGGGGATACGACTAATGAAAAACTGTTTTTT	CATSGGTGDTTNEKLFF
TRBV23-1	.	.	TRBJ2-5	TGCGCCAGCAGTCAATGGTACCGGGTTCAAGAGACCCAGTACTTC	CASSQWYRVQETQYF